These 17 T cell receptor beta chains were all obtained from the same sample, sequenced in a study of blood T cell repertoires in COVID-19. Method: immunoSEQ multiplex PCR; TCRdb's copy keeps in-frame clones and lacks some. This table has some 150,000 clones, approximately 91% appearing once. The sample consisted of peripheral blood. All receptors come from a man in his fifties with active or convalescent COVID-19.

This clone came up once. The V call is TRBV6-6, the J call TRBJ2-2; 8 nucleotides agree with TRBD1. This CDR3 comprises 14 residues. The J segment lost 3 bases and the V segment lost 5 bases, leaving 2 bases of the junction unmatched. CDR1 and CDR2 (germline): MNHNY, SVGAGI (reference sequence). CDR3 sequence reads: CASSPGGYTGELFF. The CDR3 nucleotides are TGTGCCAGCAGTCCAGGGGGCTACACCGGGGAGCTGTTTTTT.

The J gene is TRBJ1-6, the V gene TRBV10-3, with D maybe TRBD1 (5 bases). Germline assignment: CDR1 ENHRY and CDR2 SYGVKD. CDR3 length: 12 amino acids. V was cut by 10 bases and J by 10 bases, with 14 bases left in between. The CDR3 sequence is CATRADLSPLHF. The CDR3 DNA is TGTGCCACCAGGGCGGATTTGTCACCCCTCCACTTT.

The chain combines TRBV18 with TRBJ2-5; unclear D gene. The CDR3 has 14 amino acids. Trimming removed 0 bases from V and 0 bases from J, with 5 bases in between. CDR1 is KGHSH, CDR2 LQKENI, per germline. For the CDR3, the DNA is TGTGCCAGCTCACCACCGAGTCACCAAGAGACCCAGTACTTC. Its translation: CASSPPSHQETQYF.

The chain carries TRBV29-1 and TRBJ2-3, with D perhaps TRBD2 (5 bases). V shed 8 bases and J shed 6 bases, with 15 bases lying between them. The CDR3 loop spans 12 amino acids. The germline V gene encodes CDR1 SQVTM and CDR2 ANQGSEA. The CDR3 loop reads CSFGPRGDTQYF. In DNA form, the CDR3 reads TGCAGCTTTGGGCCGCGCGGGGATACGCAGTATTTT.

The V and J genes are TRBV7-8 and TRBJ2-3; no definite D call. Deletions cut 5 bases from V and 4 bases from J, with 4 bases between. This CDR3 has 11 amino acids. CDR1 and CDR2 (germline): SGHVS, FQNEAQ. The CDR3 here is CASSPADTQYF. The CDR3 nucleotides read TGTGCCAGCAGCCCGGCAGATACGCAGTATTTT.

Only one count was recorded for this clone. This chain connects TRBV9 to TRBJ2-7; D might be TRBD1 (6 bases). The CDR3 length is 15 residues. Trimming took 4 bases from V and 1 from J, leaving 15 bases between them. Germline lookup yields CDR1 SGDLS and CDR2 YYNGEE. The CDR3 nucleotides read TGTGCCAGCAGCCGCGCCCCAGGGGATTCCTACGAGCAGTACTTC. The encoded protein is CASSRAPGDSYEQYF.

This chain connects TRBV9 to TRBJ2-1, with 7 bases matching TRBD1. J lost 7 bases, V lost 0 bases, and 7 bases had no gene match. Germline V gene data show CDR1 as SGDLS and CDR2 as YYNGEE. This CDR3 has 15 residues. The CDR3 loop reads CASSVDEGAWNEQFF. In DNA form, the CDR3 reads TGTGCCAGCAGCGTAGATGAGGGGGCTTGGAATGAGCAGTTCTTC.

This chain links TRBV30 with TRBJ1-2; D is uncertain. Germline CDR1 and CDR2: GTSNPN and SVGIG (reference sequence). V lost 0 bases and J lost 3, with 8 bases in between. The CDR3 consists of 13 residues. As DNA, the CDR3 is TGTGCCTGGAGTGTGGAGGATTACTATGGCTACACCTTC. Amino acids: CAWSVEDYYGYTF.

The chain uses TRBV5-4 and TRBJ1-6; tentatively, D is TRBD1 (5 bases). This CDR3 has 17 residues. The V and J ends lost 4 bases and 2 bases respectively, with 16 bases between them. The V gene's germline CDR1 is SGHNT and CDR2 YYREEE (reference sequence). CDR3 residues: CASSLVGGGTYNSPLHF. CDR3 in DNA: TGTGCCAGCAGCCTGGTTGGGGGAGGGACCTATAATTCACCCCTCCACTTT. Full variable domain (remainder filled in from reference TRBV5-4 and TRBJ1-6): ETGVTQSPTHLIKTRGQQVTLRCSSQSGHNTVSWYQQALGQGPQFIFQYYREEENGRGNFPPRFSGLQFPNYSSELNVNALELDDSALYLCASSLVGGGTYNSPLHFGNGTRLTVT.

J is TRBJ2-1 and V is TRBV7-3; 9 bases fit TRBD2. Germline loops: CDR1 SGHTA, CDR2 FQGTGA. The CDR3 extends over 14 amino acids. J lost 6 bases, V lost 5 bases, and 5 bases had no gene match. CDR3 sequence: CASSQLAGVNEQFF. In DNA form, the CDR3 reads TGTGCCAGCAGCCAATTAGCGGGAGTCAATGAGCAGTTCTTC.

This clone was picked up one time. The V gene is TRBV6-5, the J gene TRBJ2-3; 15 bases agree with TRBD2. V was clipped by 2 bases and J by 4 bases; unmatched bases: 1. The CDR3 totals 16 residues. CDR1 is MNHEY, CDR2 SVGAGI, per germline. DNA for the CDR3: TGTGCCAGCAGTTACGGGACTAGCGGGAGGTCAGATACGCAGTATTTT. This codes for CASSYGTSGRSDTQYF.

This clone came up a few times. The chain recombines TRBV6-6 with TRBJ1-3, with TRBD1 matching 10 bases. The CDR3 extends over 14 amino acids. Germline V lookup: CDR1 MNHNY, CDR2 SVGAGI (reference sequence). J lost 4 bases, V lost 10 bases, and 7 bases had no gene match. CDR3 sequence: CATRGTGVGNTIYF. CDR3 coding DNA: TGTGCCACCCGGGGGACAGGGGTCGGAAACACCATATATTTT.

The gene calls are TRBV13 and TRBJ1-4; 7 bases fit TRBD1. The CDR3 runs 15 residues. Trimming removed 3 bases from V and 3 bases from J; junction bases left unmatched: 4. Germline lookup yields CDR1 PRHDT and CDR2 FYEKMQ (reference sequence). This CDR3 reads CASSLGQLPNEKLFF. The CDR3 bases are TGTGCCAGCAGCTTGGGACAGCTCCCTAATGAAAAACTGTTTTTT.

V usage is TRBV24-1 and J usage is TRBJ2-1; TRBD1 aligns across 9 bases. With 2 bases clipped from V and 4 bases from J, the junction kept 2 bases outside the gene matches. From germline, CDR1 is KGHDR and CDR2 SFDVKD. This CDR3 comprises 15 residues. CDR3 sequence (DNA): TGTGCCACCAGTGATTCGGGACAGGGTTACAATGAGCAGTTCTTC. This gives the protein CATSDSGQGYNEQFF.

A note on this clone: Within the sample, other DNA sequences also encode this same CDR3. CDR3 region: CASSVAGGNTIYF. CDR3 DNA: TGTGCCAGCAGCGTAGCGGGAGGAAACACCATATATTTT. This chain joins TRBV9 and TRBJ1-3; D not resolved. From germline, CDR1 is SGDLS and CDR2 YYNGEE. The CDR3 has 13 residues. Trimming pared 0 bases from V and 4 bases from J, leaving 5 bases between.

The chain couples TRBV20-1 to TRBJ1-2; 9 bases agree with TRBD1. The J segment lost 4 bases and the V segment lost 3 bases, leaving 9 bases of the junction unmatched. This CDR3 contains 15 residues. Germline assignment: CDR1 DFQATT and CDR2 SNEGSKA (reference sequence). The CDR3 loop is CSASTGGEGSYGYTF. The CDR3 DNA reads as TGCAGTGCTAGTACAGGGGGCGAGGGTAGCTATGGCTACACCTTC.

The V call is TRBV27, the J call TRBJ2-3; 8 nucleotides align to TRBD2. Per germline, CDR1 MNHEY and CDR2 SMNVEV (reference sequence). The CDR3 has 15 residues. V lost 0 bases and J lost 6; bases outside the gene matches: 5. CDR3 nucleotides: TGTGCCAGCAGTTTATCCGGGCGGGGGGTGGATACGCAGTATTTT. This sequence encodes CASSLSGRGVDTQYF.